The next 18 T cell receptor beta chains were all read from a single sample in a study of blood T cell repertoires in COVID-19. Assay: immunoSEQ multiplex PCR; the TCRdb copy retains only in-frame clones and omits some. The table records around 310,000 clones, roughly 90% of them present only once. Sequencing was carried out using PBMCs or T cells enriched from blood (not recorded which). Source of these receptors: a young woman who had recovered from COVID-19.

V and J are TRBV3-1 (or the pseudogene TRBV3-2) and TRBJ1-6; D call uncertain. Germline CDR1 reads LGHDT; CDR2 reads YNNKEL (reference sequence). Trimming pared 0 bases from V and 7 bases from J, leaving 16 bases between. There are 17 residues in the CDR3. The CDR3 DNA follows: TGTGCCAGCAGCCAAGATCTAAGGCAGCGAAGAAATTCACCCCTCCACTTT. The encoded protein is CASSQDLRQRRNSPLHF.

The chain is built from TRBV7-9 and TRBJ2-7, with TRBD2 matching 9 bases. CDR1 is SEHNR, CDR2 FQNEAQ, per germline (reference sequence). The V gene end was trimmed by 3 bases and the J gene end by 0 bases; junction bases not matched to a gene: 6. The CDR3 has 16 residues. CDR3 nucleotide sequence: TGTGCCAGCAGCTTCACTAGCGGGCATCCCTCCTACGAGCAGTACTTC. Its translation is CASSFTSGHPSYEQYF.

In DNA form, the CDR3 reads TGCGCCAGCAGCTCTCCCCCGGGACAACAAGAGACCCAGTACTTC. Its translation: CASSSPPGQQETQYF. V usage is TRBV5-1 and J usage is TRBJ2-5; tentative D call: TRBD1 (6 bases). V was pared by 3 bases and J by 2 bases, with 14 bases between. This CDR3 comprises 15 residues. Germline-derived CDR1 and CDR2 are SGHRS and YFSETQ.

The V gene is TRBV7-2, the J gene TRBJ1-2, with D unresolved. This CDR3 region has 12 residues. Trimming removed 3 bases at V and 3 bases at J, with 5 bases between. CDR1 and CDR2 (germline): SGHTA, FQGNSA. Written as DNA, the CDR3 is TGTGCCAGCAGCTTTTCGGACTATGGCTACACCTTC. It translates to CASSFSDYGYTF.

On this clone: Other nucleotide sequences from this sample produce the same CDR3. This chain connects TRBV11-2 to TRBJ2-1, with TRBD2 matching over 7 bases. CDR3 length: 15 amino acids. The germline gives CDR1 SGHAT, CDR2 FQNNGV. With V trimmed by 1 base and J by 1 base, 1 base remained unmatched. The CDR3 region is CASSLGGSSYNEQFF. CDR3 nucleotides: TGTGCCAGCAGCTTAGGCGGGAGTTCCTACAATGAGCAGTTCTTC.

The chain carries TRBV7-9 and TRBJ1-1; 11 bases are shared with TRBD1. The junction had 9 bases not matched to a gene; V was cut back by 4 bases and J by 2 bases. The CDR3 is 17 amino acids. CDR1 SEHNR and CDR2 FQNEAQ come from the germline V gene (reference sequence). The CDR3 here is CASSSWDRGTPNTEAFF. In nucleotides, the CDR3 is TGTGCCAGCAGCTCATGGGACAGGGGGACTCCTAACACTGAAGCTTTCTTT.

The rearrangement links TRBV4-1 to TRBJ2-3; 10 bases align to TRBD2. From germline, CDR1 is MGHRA and CDR2 YSYEKL. V lost 1 base and J lost 5; bases outside the gene matches: 6. This CDR3 comprises 16 residues. The CDR3 is CASSQGSLAGEDTQYF. Written as DNA, the CDR3 is TGCGCCAGCAGCCAAGGTTCGCTAGCGGGAGAAGATACGCAGTATTTT.

The chain combines TRBV7-9 with TRBJ1-1; D is undetermined. CDR1 is SEHNR, CDR2 FQNEAQ, per germline (reference sequence). The germline V and J ends were trimmed by 5 bases and 4 bases, with 14 bases remaining between them. The CDR3 has 14 residues. The CDR3 bases are TGTGCCAGCAGCCCCTCTGAGGGCGGCACTGAAGCTTTCTTT. Protein sequence: CASSPSEGGTEAFF. Complete variable domain (other parts from reference TRBV7-9 and TRBJ1-1): DTGVSQNPRHKITKRGQNVTFRCDPISEHNRLYWYRQTLGQGPEFLTYFQNEAQLEKSRLLSDRFSAERPKGSFSTLEIQRTEQGDSAMYLCASSPSEGGTEAFFGQGTRLTVV.

The rearrangement joins TRBV27 to TRBJ1-2; TRBD1 matches at 7 bases. The CDR3 extends over 15 amino acids. Germline CDR1 is MNHEY and CDR2 is SMNVEV (reference sequence). V dropped 6 bases and J dropped 8; count of bases not matched to a gene: 15. CDR3 DNA: TGTGCCAGCAGACGCACAGGGGCCGCGATAGAGGGCTACACCTTC. As protein: CASRRTGAAIEGYTF.

This clone was seen once. The V call is TRBV28, the J call TRBJ1-5; D perhaps matches TRBD1 (5 bases). This CDR3 has 15 amino acids. Germline-derived CDR1 and CDR2 are MDHEN and SYDVKM. Between the trimmed V and J ends, which lost 5 bases and 1 base, there was a span of 12 bases. CDR3 nucleotides: TGTGCCAGCAGTCCAGGGTTCCGCAGCAATCAGCCCCAGCATTTT. Protein: CASSPGFRSNQPQHF.

This chain connects TRBV2 to TRBJ2-1, with D tentatively TRBD1 (5 bases). This CDR3 has 15 residues. CDR1 and CDR2 (germline): SNHLY, FYNNEI. V was cut by 2 bases and J by 2 bases, with 10 bases left in between. The CDR3 DNA follows: TGTGCCAGCAGTGAAATGCCAGGGACCTACAATGAGCAGTTCTTC. As protein: CASSEMPGTYNEQFF. Drawing the rest from reference TRBV2 and TRBJ2-1, the complete variable domain is EPEVTQTPSHQVTQMGQEVILRCVPISNHLYFYWYRQILGQKVEFLVSFYNNEISEKSEIFDDQFSVERPDGSNFTLKIRSTKLEDSAMYFCASSEMPGTYNEQFFGPGTRLTVL.

The rearrangement uses TRBV4-2 and TRBJ2-5; TRBD1 matches at 7 bases. The CDR3 loop spans 14 amino acids. J gave up 3 bases and V 0 bases, and 1 base lay outside the gene matches. Germline V gives CDR1 LGHNA, CDR2 YNFKEQ. The CDR3 reads CASSQDDREETQYF. CDR3 DNA: TGTGCCAGCAGCCAAGATGACAGGGAAGAGACCCAGTACTTC.

The chain combines TRBV3-1 (or the pseudogene TRBV3-2) with TRBJ2-7; 7 bases align to TRBD1. Germline-derived CDR1 and CDR2 are LGHDT and YNNKEL (reference sequence). The CDR3 runs to 15 residues. After removal of 4 bases from V and 0 bases from J, the junction contained 6 bases not matched to a gene. The CDR3 region has the DNA TGTGCCAGCAGCCTCGGACAGGTAAACTCCTACGAGCAGTACTTC. Encoded protein: CASSLGQVNSYEQYF.

This clone appeared a few times. This chain joins TRBV5-4 and TRBJ2-1, with TRBD1 matching 7 bases. The CDR3 extends over 16 amino acids. Germline assignment: CDR1 SGHNT and CDR2 YYREEE (reference sequence). V trimming: 6 bases; J trimming: 0 bases; junction bases outside the gene matches: 9. For the CDR3, the DNA is TGTGCCAGCACCAAGGGGGCGATTGCCTCCTACAATGAGCAGTTCTTC. This translates into CASTKGAIASYNEQFF.

This clone has just one count. The CDR3 coding sequence is TGTGCCAGCAGCCATGATGGTCGGATATCCCCGGCGGGGGCCCAGTACTTC. It is translated as CASSHDGRISPAGAQYF. The rearrangement joins TRBV3-1 (or the pseudogene TRBV3-2) to TRBJ2-5; 7 bases are shared with TRBD2. Germline values: CDR1 LGHDT, CDR2 YNNKEL (reference sequence). V lost 3 bases, J lost 9 bases, and 19 bases stayed unmatched. The CDR3 spans 17 residues.

V is TRBV2 and J is TRBJ2-3; D gene ambiguous. The germline CDR1 and CDR2 sequences are SNHLY and FYNNEI. Trimming left V 4 bases short and J 1 base short, with 9 bases between. The CDR3 consists of 14 residues. The CDR3 spells CASSGRLRTDTQYF. DNA of the CDR3: TGTGCCAGCAGTGGTCGTCTTCGCACAGATACGCAGTATTTT.

The chain is built from TRBV6-5 and TRBJ1-1; D is undetermined. Germline V gene data show CDR1 as MNHEY and CDR2 as SVGAGI. The CDR3 loop spans 15 amino acids. V was cut by 0 bases and J by 2 bases, with 10 bases left in between. CDR3 loop: CASSYSRGPNTEAFF. CDR3 DNA sequence: TGTGCCAGCAGTTACTCCCGCGGGCCAAACACTGAAGCTTTCTTT.

This clone showed up just once. The chain joins TRBV6-1 to TRBJ2-1; 8 nucleotides align to TRBD1. This CDR3 is 15 amino acids long. With V trimmed by 3 bases and J by 4 bases, 5 bases remained unmatched. Germline lookup yields CDR1 MNHNS and CDR2 SASEGT. The CDR3 is CASSDGQGGYNEQFF. CDR3 in DNA: TGTGCCAGCAGTGACGGACAGGGAGGTTACAATGAGCAGTTCTTC.